Below, 20 T cell receptor beta chains from the same sample are listed, as sequenced in a study of OX40 agonist ivuxolimab in advanced cancers. TCRdb keeps only in-frame clones here, not all; method: immunoSEQ multiplex PCR. The sample yields about 99,000 clones, roughly 95% seen once. The specimen comprised CD4+ or CD8+ T cells sorted from blood, sampled in a trial of the OX40 agonist ivuxolimab. The receptors here all came from an adult with an advanced solid tumor such as melanoma, head and neck, liver or kidney cancer.

The gene calls are TRBV27 and TRBJ2-3; 9 bases match TRBD1. Germline CDR1 reads MNHEY; CDR2 reads SMNVEV (reference sequence). This CDR3 comprises 15 residues. Unmatched junction bases numbered 8, after V lost 6 bases and J lost 4 bases. This CDR3 reads CASSIQGAPADTQYF. The CDR3 DNA sequence: TGTGCCAGCAGCATACAGGGGGCACCGGCAGATACGCAGTATTTT.

The V gene is TRBV4-3, the J gene TRBJ2-5; D gene ambiguous. The V and J ends lost 1 base and 1 base respectively, with 10 bases between them. From germline, CDR1 is LGHNA and CDR2 YSLEER. This CDR3 is built from 15 residues. CDR3 sequence: CASSQAGRTQETQYF. The CDR3 nucleotides read TGCGCCAGCAGCCAAGCAGGACGGACCCAAGAGACCCAGTACTTC.

This chain joins TRBV4-3 and TRBJ2-7; 13 bases align to TRBD2. Trimming at V came to 0 bases and at J to 3 bases, leaving 11 bases not matched to a gene. The CDR3 has 19 amino acids. CDR1 and CDR2 from the germline V gene are LGHNA and YSLEER. In nucleotides, the CDR3 is TGCGCCAGCAGCCAAGAGACCGAAGGACTAGCGGGAGCCGGCTACGAGCAGTACTTC. Amino acids: CASSQETEGLAGAGYEQYF.

The rearrangement uses TRBV7-3 and TRBJ2-2, with unresolved D. With 2 bases removed from V and 5 bases from J, the gap between germline ends came to 9 bases. Germline CDR1 SGHTA, CDR2 FQGTGA. This CDR3 has 14 residues. Written as DNA, the CDR3 is TGTGCCAGCAGCTTAGGGCACAAAACCGGGGAGCTGTTTTTT. Translation gives CASSLGHKTGELFF.

This chain links TRBV28 with TRBJ2-3; TRBD1 matches at 8 bases. The germline gives CDR1 MDHEN, CDR2 SYDVKM. V trimming: 5 bases; J trimming: 4 bases; junction bases outside the gene matches: 11. This CDR3 has 16 amino acids. CDR3 coding DNA: TGTGCCAGCAGTGACTACAGGGGGGCTGTAGCAGATACGCAGTATTTT. Encoded protein: CASSDYRGAVADTQYF.

The chain has TRBV4-1 and TRBJ2-5; 7 bases map to TRBD1. There are 14 residues in the CDR3. With 0 bases clipped from V and 3 bases from J, the junction kept 1 base outside the gene matches. Germline CDR1 and CDR2: MGHRA and YSYEKL. Here the CDR3 reads CASSQDQGEETQYF. The CDR3 bases are TGCGCCAGCAGCCAAGATCAGGGGGAAGAGACCCAGTACTTC.

The genes are TRBV19 and TRBJ2-7; no clear D. This CDR3 is 12 amino acids long. The V end was cut by 1 base, the J end by 7 bases, with 8 bases between. CDR1 is LNHDA, CDR2 SQIVND, per germline (reference sequence). The CDR3 here is CASSIVGGEQYF. The CDR3 DNA follows: TGTGCCAGTAGTATAGTCGGTGGGGAGCAGTACTTC.

The rearrangement links TRBV29-1 to TRBJ2-5, with D hard to call. Germline-derived CDR1 and CDR2 are SQVTM and ANQGSEA. This CDR3 spans 10 amino acids. Trimming stripped 3 bases from V and 5 bases from J, with 4 bases between. This chain's CDR3 is CSVEWETQYF. The CDR3, as DNA: TGCAGCGTTGAGTGGGAGACCCAGTACTTC.

Only a few counts were recorded for this clone. The chain links TRBV7-9 to TRBJ1-6; no reliable D call. The germline V and J ends were trimmed by 3 bases and 7 bases, with 10 bases remaining between them. Germline V CDR1 and CDR2: SEHNR, FQNEAQ (reference sequence). The CDR3 has 14 residues. CDR3 nucleotides: TGTGCCAGCAGCTTCGGAGCAGACAATTCACCCCTCCACTTT. This sequence encodes CASSFGADNSPLHF.

The J gene is TRBJ1-2, the V gene TRBV6-1; 8 positions agree with TRBD1. The junction had 11 bases not matched to a gene; V was cut back by 10 bases and J by 7 bases. Germline CDR1 is MNHNS and CDR2 is SASEGT. The length of the CDR3 is 13 residues. The CDR3 DNA is TGTGCCACACACGCCCAGGGGGCGCCTGGCTACACCTTC. Translating gives CATHAQGAPGYTF.

The chain recombines TRBV28 with TRBJ1-4; D remains unclear. The CDR3 consists of 13 residues. Germline V gives CDR1 MDHEN, CDR2 SYDVKM. Deletions cut 5 bases from V and 4 bases from J, with 8 bases between. The CDR3 bases are TGTGCCAGCAGTCTAGGGCTTAATGAAAAACTGTTTTTT. Its protein product is CASSLGLNEKLFF. Based on the CDR3 plus reference TRBV28 and TRBJ1-4, the full variable domain is DVKVTQSSRYLVKRTGEKVFLECVQDMDHENMFWYRQDPGLGLRLIYFSYDVKMKEKGDIPEGYSVSREKKERFSLILESASTNQTSMYLCASSLGLNEKLFFGSGTQLSVL.

The gene calls are TRBV6-1 and TRBJ2-7; tentatively, D is TRBD2 (6 bases). In germline, CDR1 is MNHNS, CDR2 SASEGT. The CDR3 loop spans 14 amino acids. V was shortened by 3 bases and J by 2 bases, with 11 bases between the two germline ends. Here the CDR3 reads CASSDPGLAYEQYF. CDR3 DNA: TGTGCCAGCAGTGATCCGGGACTGGCCTACGAGCAGTACTTC.

This chain joins TRBV4-3 and TRBJ2-7, with D hard to call. Looked up from germline, CDR1 is LGHNA and CDR2 is YSLEER. The CDR3 covers 13 residues. Trimming removed 4 bases from V and 1 base from J, with 8 bases in between. The CDR3 DNA reads as TGCGCCAGCAGCCCTACACTATCCTACGAGCAGTACTTC. It encodes CASSPTLSYEQYF.

This chain joins TRBV4-1 and TRBJ1-5; TRBD1 matches at 9 bases. V lost 1 base and J lost 2; bases outside the gene matches: 6. CDR1 and CDR2 from the germline V gene are MGHRA and YSYEKL. The CDR3 length is 17 residues. The CDR3 loop is CASSQGDRVQGNQPQHF. Written as DNA, the CDR3 is TGCGCCAGCAGCCAAGGGGACAGGGTTCAAGGCAATCAGCCCCAGCATTTT.

Here the CDR3 DNA reads TGCGCCAGCAGCCCCAGACTAGCGGGAGTAGGCGAGCAGTACTTC. Its protein product is CASSPRLAGVGEQYF. The gene calls are TRBV4-3 and TRBJ2-7; TRBD2 matches 12 bases. The germline V gene has CDR1 LGHNA and CDR2 YSLEER. V lost 4 bases to trimming and J lost 6 bases; unmatched junction nucleotides: 7. This CDR3 has 15 residues.

V usage is TRBV2 and J usage is TRBJ2-7; TRBD1 is a possible D gene (6 bases). Trimming took off 3 bases at V and 5 bases at J, with 11 bases between the two ends. The CDR3 extends over 13 amino acids. Germline lookup yields CDR1 SNHLY and CDR2 FYNNEI. The CDR3 loop is CASSDVGDNEQYF. DNA of the CDR3: TGTGCCAGCAGTGACGTGGGGGACAACGAGCAGTACTTC.

The chain combines TRBV19 with TRBJ1-1; D unresolved. Trimming shortened V by 3 bases and J by 0 bases, and 11 bases separated the two germline ends. Germline V CDR1 and CDR2: LNHDA, SQIVND (reference sequence). The length of the CDR3 is 15 residues. CDR3 in DNA: TGTGCCAGTAGTATGGATGGGTACATGAACACTGAAGCTTTCTTT. Protein: CASSMDGYMNTEAFF.

V is TRBV7-3 and J is TRBJ2-2, with D tentatively TRBD2 (6 bases). Germline lookup yields CDR1 SGHTA and CDR2 FQGTGA. The CDR3 length is 18 residues. Between the trimmed V and J ends, which lost 5 bases and 1 base, there was a span of 20 bases. The CDR3: CASSPSPQGLWNTGELFF. The CDR3 nucleotides are TGTGCCAGCAGCCCTTCCCCCCAGGGACTGTGGAACACCGGGGAGCTGTTTTTT. The full variable domain, rest sourced from reference TRBV7-3 and TRBJ2-2, is GAGVSQTPSNKVTEKGKYVELRCDPISGHTALYWYRQSLGQGPEFLIYFQGTGAADDSGLPNDRFFAVRPEGSVSTLKIQRTERGDSAVYLCASSPSPQGLWNTGELFFGEGSRLTVL.

The genes are TRBV28 and TRBJ1-2; 10 bases are shared with TRBD1. This CDR3 spans 12 amino acids. Germline assignment: CDR1 MDHEN and CDR2 SYDVKM. Unmatched junction bases numbered 4, after V lost 7 bases and J lost 8 bases. The CDR3 loop reads CASTGTGDGYTF. CDR3 nucleotide sequence: TGTGCCAGCACCGGGACAGGGGACGGCTACACCTTC.

This chain uses TRBV10-2 with TRBJ1-2; TRBD1 might be the D (6 bases). Germline V gene lookup returns CDR1 WSHSY and CDR2 SAAADI. The V end was cut by 3 bases, the J end by 5 bases, with 16 bases between. The CDR3 covers 15 residues. CDR3 coding DNA: TGCGCCAGCAGTGACCTGCCAGGGGAAAATTATGGCTACACCTTC. Protein sequence: CASSDLPGENYGYTF.